This TCR beta chain derives from a study of shared clonotypes between healthy human individuals. On the study more broadly: Two women and a few men aged 18 to 49 made up the donors.

Using immunoSEQ multiplex PCR, the repertoire was profiled, and TCRdb retains in-frame clones only, with some absent. The table includes approximately 110,000 clones, about two thirds detected once. Study-wide points: Naive subsets tended to show greater estimated richness than memory subsets. Sequencing of the sorted subsets was shown by rarefaction to be incomplete despite large depth.

Comments on this clone: Its antigen remains unknown.

The sequence derives from a woman in her 30s in good health. Input material: memory CD8+ T cells sorted from blood. The subset here: CD45RO+ cells pooled with CCR7-negative TemRA cells.

CDR3 residues: CASSLQISSYNEQFF. CDR3 DNA sequence: TGTGCCAGTAGTTTACAGATAAGCTCCTACAATGAGCAGTTCTTC. The rearrangement joins TRBV19 to TRBJ2-1; D gene unclear. Germline V CDR1 and CDR2: LNHDA, SQIVND (reference sequence). The CDR3 extends over 15 amino acids. V was trimmed by 5 bases and J by 0 bases, leaving 11 bases between them.